Below, 18 T cell receptor beta chains from the same sample are listed, as sequenced in a study of graft-versus-host responses after intestinal transplantation. No antigen has been identified for these receptors. Generated by immunoSEQ multiplex PCR, the TCRdb table keeps only in-frame clones and is missing some. The table shows about 120,000 clones, with roughly 91% occurring only once. The source material was unstimulated CD4+ T cells sorted from spleen or lymph node cells, sampled before intestinal transplant. These receptors were collected from a human donor who received an intestinal transplant.

The chain combines TRBV6-5 with TRBJ1-2, with 9 positions matching TRBD1. Germline CDR1 and CDR2: MNHEY and SVGAGI. The CDR3 is made up of 14 amino acids. J gave up 4 bases and V 6 bases, and 6 bases lay outside the gene matches. The CDR3 region has the DNA TGTGCCAGCAGGCGACAGGGGGGGGGCTATGGCTACACCTTC. This codes for CASRRQGGGYGYTF.

V usage is TRBV21-1 and J usage is TRBJ2-3; no DNA check was done on the table's D call, TRBD1. TRBV21-1 is noted as a pseudogene. The CDR3 totals 17 residues. The CDR3 protein is CASRFQGCEIQDNRGYF. In DNA form, the CDR3 reads TGTGCCAGCAGATTTCAGGGGTGTGAGATACAAGACAACAGGGGGTATTTT.

In this sample, this clone turned up once. J is TRBJ2-6 and V is TRBV6-1; unclear D gene. CDR1 is MNHNS and CDR2 is SASEGT in the germline V gene. Trimming shortened V by 1 base and J by 12 bases, and 13 bases separated the two germline ends. The length of the CDR3 is 14 residues. CDR3 residues: CASSEVVPPVVLTF. In nucleotides, the CDR3 is TGTGCCAGCAGTGAAGTTGTTCCTCCGGTCGTCCTGACTTTC.

This clone appeared once. The V gene is TRBV6-6, the J gene TRBJ2-7; 11 bases align to TRBD2. Germline lookup yields CDR1 MNHNY and CDR2 SVGAGI (reference sequence). The CDR3 length is 15 residues. V dropped 2 bases and J dropped 4; count of bases not matched to a gene: 4. As DNA, the CDR3 is TGTGCCAGCAGTTACCCCGGGACTAGCGGTTACGAGCAGTACTTC. Protein sequence: CASSYPGTSGYEQYF.

CDR3 region: CASSPSSAERDEQFF. As DNA, the CDR3 is TGTGCCAGCAGCCCGTCTAGCGCGGAGCGAGATGAGCAGTTCTTC. The rearrangement links TRBV4-2 to TRBJ2-1, with D possibly matching TRBD2 (6 bases). Germline assignment: CDR1 LGHNA and CDR2 YNFKEQ. V was shortened by 4 bases and J by 8 bases, with 18 bases between the two germline ends. The CDR3 spans 15 residues.

The chain joins TRBV9 to TRBJ2-3; D ambiguous. Deletions cut 0 bases from V and 0 bases from J, with 11 bases between. The CDR3 consists of 16 residues. Germline V lookup: CDR1 SGDLS, CDR2 YYNGEE. The CDR3 nucleotides read TGTGCCAGCAGCGTAGGGGTTTTGGCGAGCACAGATACGCAGTATTTT. It yields the protein CASSVGVLASTDTQYF.

CDR3 loop: CASSPTAGLAGINEQFF. CDR3 in DNA: TGTGCCAGCTCCCCGACCGCTGGACTAGCGGGAATCAATGAGCAGTTCTTC. The gene calls are TRBV18 and TRBJ2-1, with 12 bases that match TRBD2. Looked up from germline, CDR1 is KGHSH and CDR2 is LQKENI. The CDR3 spans 17 residues. The junction had 12 bases not matched to a gene; V was cut back by 6 bases and J by 6 bases.

The rearrangement uses TRBV30 and TRBJ2-3; TRBD1 agrees at 7 bases. The CDR3 has 16 residues. Germline CDR1 is GTSNPN and CDR2 is SVGIG (reference sequence). V gave up 1 base and J gave up 1 base; unmatched junction bases: 8. The CDR3 DNA reads as TGTGCCTGGAGTGGGACAGGTTCCCGGGGCACAGATACGCAGTATTTT. Amino acids: CAWSGTGSRGTDTQYF.

CDR3 region: CASSVRAGGLNNEQFF. CDR3 DNA: TGTGCCAGCAGCGTCAGAGCGGGAGGGCTGAACAATGAGCAGTTCTTC. V gene TRBV9 combines with J gene TRBJ2-1, with 10 bases aligning to TRBD2. From germline, CDR1 is SGDLS and CDR2 YYNGEE. This CDR3 is built from 16 residues. V shed 2 bases, J shed 5 bases, and the junction held 7 bases outside the gene matches.

The V gene is TRBV5-4, the J gene TRBJ2-5; D remains ambiguous. This CDR3 is 14 amino acids long. V lost 5 bases to trimming and J lost 5 bases, with 16 bases between them. Per the germline V gene, CDR1 is SGHNT and CDR2 is YYREEE (reference sequence). The CDR3 is CASREAWYSETQYF. The CDR3 nucleotides read TGTGCCAGCAGGGAAGCTTGGTACAGTGAGACCCAGTACTTC.

The rearrangement joins TRBV7-9 to TRBJ2-5; the D gene is possibly TRBD2 (6 bases). The CDR3 extends over 15 amino acids. V was pared by 5 bases and J by 7 bases, with 20 bases between. The germline CDR1 and CDR2 sequences are SEHNR and FQNEAQ (reference sequence). The CDR3 sequence is CASSPRGGVPGTQYF. CDR3 sequence (DNA): TGTGCCAGCAGCCCCCGTGGCGGGGTCCCCGGGACCCAGTACTTC.

The chain couples TRBV29-1 to TRBJ1-1, with D possibly matching TRBD1 (6 bases). CDR1 is SQVTM, CDR2 ANQGSEA, per germline. Trimming shortened V by 7 bases and J by 0 bases, and 12 bases separated the two germline ends. This CDR3 has 13 residues. The CDR3 is CSAATGVNTEAFF. CDR3 bases: TGCAGCGCTGCGACAGGAGTGAACACTGAAGCTTTCTTT.

J is TRBJ1-5 and V is TRBV28, with TRBD1 as a possible D gene (5 bases). This CDR3 comprises 16 residues. In germline, CDR1 is MDHEN, CDR2 SYDVKM. Trimming left V 7 bases short and J 3 bases short, with 19 bases between. The CDR3, as DNA: TGTGCCAGCACCGTTATTAACCGCGGGGCCAATCAGCCCCAGCATTTT. Residues: CASTVINRGANQPQHF. Full variable domain (remainder filled in from reference TRBV28 and TRBJ1-5): DVKVTQSSRYLVKRTGEKVFLECVQDMDHENMFWYRQDPGLGLRLIYFSYDVKMKEKGDIPEGYSVSREKKERFSLILESASTNQTSMYLCASTVINRGANQPQHFGDGTRLSIL.

V gene TRBV5-1 combines with J gene TRBJ1-1, with 9 bases lining up with TRBD1. CDR3 length equals 14 residues. Germline V gene lookup returns CDR1 SGHRS and CDR2 YFSETQ. V shed 2 bases and J 3 bases; nucleotides not matched to a gene: 2. CDR3 sequence (DNA): TGCGCCAGCAGCTTAAGGACAGGGGACACTGAAGCTTTCTTT. Its translation is CASSLRTGDTEAFF. The variable domain in full, with the rest retrieved from reference TRBV5-1 and TRBJ1-1, is KAGVTQTPRYLIKTRGQQVTLSCSPISGHRSVSWYQQTPGQGLQFLFEYFSETQRNKGNFPGRFSGRQFSNSRSEMNVSTLELGDSALYLCASSLRTGDTEAFFGQGTRLTVV.

The DNA for the CDR3 is TGCGCCAGCAGCGCCCAGACAGGGGTAAACACTGAAGCTTTCTTT. Protein sequence: CASSAQTGVNTEAFF. The rearrangement joins TRBV5-1 to TRBJ1-1, with 8 bases aligning to TRBD1. This CDR3 contains 15 residues. Trimming at V came to 4 bases and at J to 2 bases, leaving 7 bases not matched to a gene. Germline CDR1 reads SGHRS; CDR2 reads YFSETQ.

The rearrangement links TRBV5-6 to TRBJ1-5; D not resolved. The CDR3 loop spans 14 amino acids. CDR1 is SGHDT, CDR2 YYEEEE, per germline. The V gene lost 4 bases and the J gene lost 3 bases, with 11 bases spanning the gap. CDR3 loop: CASSLGPVNQPQHF. In nucleotides, the CDR3 is TGTGCCAGCAGCCTTGGGCCGGTCAATCAGCCCCAGCATTTT.

V usage is TRBV29-1 and J usage is TRBJ2-7; 7 bases agree with TRBD1. Germline V lookup: CDR1 SQVTM, CDR2 ANQGSEA. The CDR3 totals 12 residues. The CDR3 protein is CGVQGELYEQYF. Written as DNA, the CDR3 is TGCGGAGTCCAGGGGGAACTCTACGAGCAGTACTTC.

This sequence joins TRBV5-5 and TRBJ2-5; 8 bases map to TRBD2. V lost 0 bases to trimming and J lost 5 bases; unmatched junction nucleotides: 9. This CDR3 is built from 16 residues. Germline CDR1 SGHKS, CDR2 YYEKEE (reference sequence). Written as DNA, the CDR3 is TGTGCCAGCAGCTTGGAGGGCGGGAGGAGAGGGGAGACCCAGTACTTC. Translating gives CASSLEGGRRGETQYF.